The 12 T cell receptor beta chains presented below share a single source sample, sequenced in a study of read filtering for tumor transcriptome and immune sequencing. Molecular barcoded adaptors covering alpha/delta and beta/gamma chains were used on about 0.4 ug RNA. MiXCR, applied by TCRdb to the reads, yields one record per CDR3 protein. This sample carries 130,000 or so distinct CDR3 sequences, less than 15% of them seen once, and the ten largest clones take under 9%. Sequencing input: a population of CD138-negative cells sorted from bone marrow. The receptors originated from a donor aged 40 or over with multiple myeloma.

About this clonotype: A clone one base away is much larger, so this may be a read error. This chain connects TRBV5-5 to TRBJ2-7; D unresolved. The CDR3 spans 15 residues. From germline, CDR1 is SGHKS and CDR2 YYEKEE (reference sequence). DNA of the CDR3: TGTGCCTGCAGCCAAGAAAGCGTTCCGGCCTACGAGCAGTACTTC. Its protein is CACSQESVPAYEQYF.

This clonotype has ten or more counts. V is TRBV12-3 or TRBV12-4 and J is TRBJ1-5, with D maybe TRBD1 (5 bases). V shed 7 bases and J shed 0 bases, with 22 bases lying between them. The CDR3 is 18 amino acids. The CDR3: CASTTTGLDSYSNQPQHF. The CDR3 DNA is TGTGCCAGCACCACCACCGGTCTAGACAGTTATAGCAATCAGCCCCAGCATTTT.

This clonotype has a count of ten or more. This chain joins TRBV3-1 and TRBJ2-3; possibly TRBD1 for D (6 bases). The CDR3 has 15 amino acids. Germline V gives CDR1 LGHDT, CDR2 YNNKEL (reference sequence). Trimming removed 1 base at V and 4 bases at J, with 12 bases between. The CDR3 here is CASSQGITGSDTQYF. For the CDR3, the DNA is TGTGCCAGCAGCCAAGGCATAACAGGGTCAGATACGCAGTATTTT.

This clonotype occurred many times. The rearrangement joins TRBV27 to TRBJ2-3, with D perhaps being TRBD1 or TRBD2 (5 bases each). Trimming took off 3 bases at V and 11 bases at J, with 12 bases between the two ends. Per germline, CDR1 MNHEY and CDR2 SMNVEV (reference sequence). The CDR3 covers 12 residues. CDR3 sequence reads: CASSFEGSLQYF. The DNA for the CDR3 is TGTGCCAGCAGTTTTGAGGGGTCCCTGCAGTATTTT.

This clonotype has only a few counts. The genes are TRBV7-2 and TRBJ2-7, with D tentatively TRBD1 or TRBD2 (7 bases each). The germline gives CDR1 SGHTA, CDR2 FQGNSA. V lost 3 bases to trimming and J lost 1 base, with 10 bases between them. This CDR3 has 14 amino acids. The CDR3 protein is CASSFQGGSYEQYF. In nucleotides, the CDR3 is TGTGCCAGCAGCTTTCAGGGGGGGTCCTACGAGCAGTACTTC.

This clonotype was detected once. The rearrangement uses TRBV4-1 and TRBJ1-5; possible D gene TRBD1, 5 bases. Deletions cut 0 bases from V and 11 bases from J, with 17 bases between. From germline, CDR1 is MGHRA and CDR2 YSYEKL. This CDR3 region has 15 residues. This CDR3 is CASSQDQGAMQSQHF. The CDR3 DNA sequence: TGCGCCAGCAGCCAAGACCAGGGTGCCATGCAGTCCCAGCATTTT.

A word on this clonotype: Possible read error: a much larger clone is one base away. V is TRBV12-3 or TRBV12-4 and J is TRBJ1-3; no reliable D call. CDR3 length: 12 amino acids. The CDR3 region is CASSSNGNPIYF. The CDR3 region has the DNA TGTGCCAGCAGCAGCAATGGAAACCCCATATATTTT.

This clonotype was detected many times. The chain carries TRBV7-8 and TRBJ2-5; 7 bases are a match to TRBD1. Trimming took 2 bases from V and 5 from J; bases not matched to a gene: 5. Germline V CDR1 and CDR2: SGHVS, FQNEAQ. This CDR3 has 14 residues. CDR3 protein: CASSLMGQPETQYF. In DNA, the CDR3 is TGTGCCAGCAGCTTAATGGGACAGCCCGAGACCCAGTACTTC.

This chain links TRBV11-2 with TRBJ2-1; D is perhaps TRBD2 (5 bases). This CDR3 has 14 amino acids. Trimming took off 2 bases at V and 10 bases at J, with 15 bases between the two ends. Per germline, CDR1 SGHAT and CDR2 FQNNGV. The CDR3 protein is CASSLNFGVEEQFF. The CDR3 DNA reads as TGTGCCAGCAGCTTAAACTTCGGGGTTGAAGAGCAGTTCTTC. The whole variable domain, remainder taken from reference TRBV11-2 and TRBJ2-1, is EAGVAQSPRYKIIEKRQSVAFWCNPISGHATLYWYQQILGQGPKLLIQFQNNGVVDDSQLPKDRFSAERLKGVDSTLKIQPAKLEDSAVYLCASSLNFGVEEQFFGPGTRLTVL.

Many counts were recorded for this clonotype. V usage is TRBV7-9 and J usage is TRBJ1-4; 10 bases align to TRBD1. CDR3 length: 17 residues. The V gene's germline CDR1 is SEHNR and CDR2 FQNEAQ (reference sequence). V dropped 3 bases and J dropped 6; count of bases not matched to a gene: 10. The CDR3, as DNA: TGTGCCAGCAGCTTTCCGGGACAGGGGAATAGATATGAAAAACTGTTTTTT. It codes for CASSFPGQGNRYEKLFF.

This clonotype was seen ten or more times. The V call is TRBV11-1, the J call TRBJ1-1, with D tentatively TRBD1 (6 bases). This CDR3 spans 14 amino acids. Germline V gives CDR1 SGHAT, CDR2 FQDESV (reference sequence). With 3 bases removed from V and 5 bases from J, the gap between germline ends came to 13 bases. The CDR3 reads CASSLKGGTTEAFF. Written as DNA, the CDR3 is TGTGCCAGCAGCTTGAAGGGGGGAACGACTGAAGCTTTCTTT.

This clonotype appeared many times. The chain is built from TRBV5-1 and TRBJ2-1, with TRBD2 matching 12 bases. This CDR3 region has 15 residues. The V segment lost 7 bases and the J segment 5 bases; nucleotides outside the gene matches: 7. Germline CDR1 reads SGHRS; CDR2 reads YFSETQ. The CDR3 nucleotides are TGCGCCAGCCGGACTAGCGGGGACTTCAACAATGAGCAGTTCTTC. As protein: CASRTSGDFNNEQFF. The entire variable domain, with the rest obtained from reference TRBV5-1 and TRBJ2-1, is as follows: KAGVTQTPRYLIKTRGQQVTLSCSPISGHRSVSWYQQTPGQGLQFLFEYFSETQRNKGNFPGRFSGRQFSNSRSEMNVSTLELGDSALYLCASRTSGDFNNEQFFGPGTRLTVL.